The sequence of this T cell receptor (beta chain) was determined in a study of blood T cells in healthy people across ages. Deletions cut 6 bases from V and 0 bases from J, with 18 bases between. The CDR3 length is 18 residues. Per the germline V gene, CDR1 is MNHNS and CDR2 is SASEGT. It was with a sample-barcoded 5' primer and a J-beta primer mix that a second PCR of about 6 to 11 cycles was run. TCRdb called the 5' RACE reads again in MiXCR, with one record for every CDR3 protein. The sample holds around 1,100,000 distinct CDR3 sequences, around two fifths seen once. The chain combines TRBV6-1 with TRBJ1-6, with D possibly being TRBD1 (5 bases). Sequenced material: blood. The receptor's source is a man between 18 and 29 years old in good health. The CDR3 region is CASSPRRGLSSYNSPLHF. DNA for the CDR3: TGTGCCAGCAGCCCCCGACGGGGCTTAAGCTCCTATAATTCACCCCTCCACTTT.